This record covers a single T cell receptor beta chain. This sample stems from a study of blood T cell repertoires in COVID-19. Per the germline V gene, CDR1 is MNHNS and CDR2 is SASEGT. The CDR3 totals 18 residues. Trimming cost V 0 bases and J 1 base; bases outside gene matches: 5. Repertoires were generated with immunoSEQ multiplex PCR, while TCRdb's copy carries only in-frame clones and drops some. The data contain tens of thousands of clones, 65% to 80% of them seen just once; the ten biggest clones take up over 30%. The sequencing sample was made of peripheral blood. The sequence was obtained from a human donor in a cohort sampled during active COVID-19. The chain links TRBV6-1 to TRBJ2-1; 11 nucleotides match TRBD2. The CDR3 DNA reads as TGTGCCAGCAGTGAAGCTACTAGCGGGAGTGTATCCTACAATGAGCAGTTCTTC. It is translated as CASSEATSGSVSYNEQFF.